This T cell receptor (beta chain) was found in a study of T-cell memory formation after mild COVID-19. Findings of the study overall: Researchers could not confirm that second-wave clones peaking on day 37 targeted SARS-CoV-2. For contracting clones, CD4+ ones sat mainly in CM and EM, CD8+ in EMRA. Some clones that responded turned up in pre-infection memory, which suggests that cross-reactive memory joined in.

Deletions cut 2 bases from V and 6 bases from J, with 17 bases between. The CDR3 is made up of 16 amino acids. Notes on this clonotype: Antigen specificity is unknown.

TCR alpha and TCR beta cDNA libraries carrying sample barcodes and UMIs were produced by 5'RACE using constant-segment primers. TCRdb itself ran the 5' RACE reads through MiXCR, one entry per CDR3 protein. The sample comprises around 250,000 distinct CDR3 sequences, 16% of which are singletons, and 20% to 25% rests with the top ten. V usage is TRBV12-3 or TRBV12-4 and J usage is TRBJ1-5, with unresolved D. The receptor comes from a man aged 18 to 29 who had mild COVID-19 (a few samples of this study predate the infection). Cell type and time point are not known. Sequencing was done on a sample of PBMCs or a T cell subset sorted from them (not recorded which). CDR3 in DNA: TGTGCCAGCAGTTTAATTGTCGGGGAATCTACTCAGCCCCAGCATTTT. Translating gives CASSLIVGESTQPQHF.